Listed here is a single TCR beta chain. What it binds is not known. The source of the sample is a study of T cell responses to AZD1222 COVID-19 vaccine. Using immunoSEQ multiplex PCR, the repertoire was profiled, and TCRdb retains in-frame clones only, with some absent. The sample includes under 140,000 clones, 81% of them seen just once. Findings of the study overall: White British people made up most donors, females outnumbered males, and clonal diversity was possibly underestimated.

This CDR3 contains 14 residues. V lost 2 bases and J lost 5, with 15 bases in between. Germline CDR1 is GTSNPN and CDR2 is SVGIG (reference sequence). This TCR was sampled from an adult in good health. The chain carries TRBV30 and TRBJ2-5; D ambiguous. The material sequenced was peripheral blood, taken on day 0 of AZD1222 vaccination. CDR3: CAWSSWALGETQYF. The DNA for the CDR3 is TGTGCCTGGAGTTCTTGGGCCTTAGGGGAGACCCAGTACTTC. Looking up the rest from reference TRBV30 and TRBJ2-5 gives the full variable domain: SQTIHQWPATLVQPVGSPLSLECTVEGTSNPNLYWYRQAAGRGLQLLFYSVGIGQISSEVPQNLSASRPQDRQFILSSKKLLLSDSGFYLCAWSSWALGETQYFGPGTRLLVL.